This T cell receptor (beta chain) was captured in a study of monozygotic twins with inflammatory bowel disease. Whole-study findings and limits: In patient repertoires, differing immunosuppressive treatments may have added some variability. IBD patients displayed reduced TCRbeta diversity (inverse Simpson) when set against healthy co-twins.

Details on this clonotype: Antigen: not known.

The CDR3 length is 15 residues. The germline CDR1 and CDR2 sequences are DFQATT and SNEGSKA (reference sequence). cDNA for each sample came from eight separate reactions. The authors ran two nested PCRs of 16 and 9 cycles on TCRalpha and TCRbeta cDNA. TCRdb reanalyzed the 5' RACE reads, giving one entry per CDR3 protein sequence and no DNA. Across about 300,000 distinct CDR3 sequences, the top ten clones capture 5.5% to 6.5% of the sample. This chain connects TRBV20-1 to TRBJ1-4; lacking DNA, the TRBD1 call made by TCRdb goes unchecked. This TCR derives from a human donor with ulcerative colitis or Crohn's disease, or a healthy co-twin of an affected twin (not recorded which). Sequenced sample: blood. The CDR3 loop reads CSARHPGTEGEKLFF.